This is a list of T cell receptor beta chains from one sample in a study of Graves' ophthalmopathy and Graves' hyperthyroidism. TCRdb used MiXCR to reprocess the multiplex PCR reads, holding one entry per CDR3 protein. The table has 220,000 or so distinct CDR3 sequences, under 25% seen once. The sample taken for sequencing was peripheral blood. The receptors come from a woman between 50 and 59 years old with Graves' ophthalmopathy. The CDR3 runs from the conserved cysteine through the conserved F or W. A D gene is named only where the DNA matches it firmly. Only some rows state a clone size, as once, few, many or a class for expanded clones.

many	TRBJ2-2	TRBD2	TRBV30	CAWRYPGLAGGGELFF	TGTGCCTGGAGATACCCGGGACTAGCGGGAGGCGGGGAGCTGTTTTTT
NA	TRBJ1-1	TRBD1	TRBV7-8	CASSRTGALNTEAFF	TGTGCCAGCAGCCGAACAGGGGCTCTGAACACTGAAGCTTTCTTT
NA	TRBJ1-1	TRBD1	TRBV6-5	CASSYLTGGTEAFF	TGTGCCAGCAGTTACCTGACAGGGGGGACTGAAGCTTTCTTT
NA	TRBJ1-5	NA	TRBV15	CATSVYRDNQPQHF	TGTGCCACCAGTGTCTACAGGGACAATCAGCCCCAGCATTTT
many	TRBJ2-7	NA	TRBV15	CATSRTPVALVRGEQYF	TGTGCCACCAGCAGGACCCCAGTAGCACTGGTCCGCGGCGAGCAGTACTTC
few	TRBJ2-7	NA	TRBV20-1	CSARDRLDADAYEQYF	TGCAGTGCTAGAGATCGACTGGACGCGGACGCCTACGAGCAGTACTTC
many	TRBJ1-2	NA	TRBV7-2	CASRRTTGSYGYTF	TGTGCCAGCAGGAGAACTACAGGGTCCTACGGCTACACCTTC
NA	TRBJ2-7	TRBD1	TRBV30	CAFGTGSYEQYF	TGTGCCTTTGGGACAGGCTCCTACGAGCAGTACTTC
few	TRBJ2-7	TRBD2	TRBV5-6	CAISDGTSGFSYEQYF	TGTGCCATCAGCGATGGGACTAGCGGGTTCTCCTACGAGCAGTACTTC
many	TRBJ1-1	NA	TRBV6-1	CASSRKGAAEAFF	TGTGCCAGCAGCCGAAAAGGGGCAGCCGAAGCTTTCTTT
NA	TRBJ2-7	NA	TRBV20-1	CSAPSAYEQYF	TGCAGTGCTCCCTCGGCCTACGAGCAGTACTTC